This T cell receptor beta chain was captured by sequencing in a study of hypomethylating agent response in myelodysplastic syndrome. At the level of the study: The mean patient age was about 78 +/- 6.2 years, and diploid cytogenetics predominated. TET2 mutation, the most common, occurred in 5 of 11 patients.

This CDR3 contains 15 residues. The trim removed 0 bases at V and 2 bases at J, leaving 3 bases unmatched. In germline, CDR1 is SGHRS, CDR2 YFSETQ. Bulk bone marrow was analyzed without sorting T-cell subsets. The method was immunoSEQ multiplex PCR; TCRdb's version includes in-frame clones alone and lacks a portion of them. Of fewer than 7,500 clones in the sample, about 82% were seen once. This TCR derives from a human donor with myelodysplastic syndrome. This specimen consisted of bone marrow, obtained before or after starting hypomethylating agent treatment for myelodysplastic syndrome (not recorded which). V and J are TRBV5-1 and TRBJ2-3; 7 nucleotides match TRBD2. The CDR3 nucleotides read TGCGCCAGCAGCTTGGCTAGCGGAACCACAGATACGCAGTATTTT. Translation gives CASSLASGTTDTQYF. Together with reference TRBV5-1 and TRBJ2-3, the CDR3 gives the full variable domain: KAGVTQTPRYLIKTRGQQVTLSCSPISGHRSVSWYQQTPGQGLQFLFEYFSETQRNKGNFPGRFSGRQFSNSRSEMNVSTLELGDSALYLCASSLASGTTDTQYFGPGTRLTVL.